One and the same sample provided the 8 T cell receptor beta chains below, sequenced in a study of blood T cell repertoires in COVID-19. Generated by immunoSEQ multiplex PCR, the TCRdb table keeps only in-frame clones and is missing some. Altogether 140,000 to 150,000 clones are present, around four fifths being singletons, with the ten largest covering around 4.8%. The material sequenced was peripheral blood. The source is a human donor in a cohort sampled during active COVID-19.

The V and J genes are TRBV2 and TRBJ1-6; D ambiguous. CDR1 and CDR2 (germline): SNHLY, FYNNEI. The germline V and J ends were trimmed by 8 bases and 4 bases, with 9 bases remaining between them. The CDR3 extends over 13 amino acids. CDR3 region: CASPQSYNSPLHF. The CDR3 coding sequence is TGTGCCAGCCCACAGTCTTATAATTCACCCCTCCACTTT.

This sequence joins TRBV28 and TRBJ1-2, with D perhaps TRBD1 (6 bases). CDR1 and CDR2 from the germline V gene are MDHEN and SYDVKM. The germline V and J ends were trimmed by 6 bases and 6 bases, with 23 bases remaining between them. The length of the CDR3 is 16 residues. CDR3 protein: CASSPRGWDTMNGYTF. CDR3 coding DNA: TGTGCCAGCAGCCCCCGGGGCTGGGACACGATGAATGGCTACACCTTC.

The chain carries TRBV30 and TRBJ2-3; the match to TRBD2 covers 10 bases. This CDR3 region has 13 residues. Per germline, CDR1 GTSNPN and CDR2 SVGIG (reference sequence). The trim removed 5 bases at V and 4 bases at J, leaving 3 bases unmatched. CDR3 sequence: CAWLAGVSDTQYF. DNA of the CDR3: TGTGCCTGGCTAGCGGGGGTCTCAGATACGCAGTATTTT.

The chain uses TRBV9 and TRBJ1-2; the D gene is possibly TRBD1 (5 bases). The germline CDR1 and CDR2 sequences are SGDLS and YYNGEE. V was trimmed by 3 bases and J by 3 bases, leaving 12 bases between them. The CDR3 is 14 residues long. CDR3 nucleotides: TGTGCCAGCAGCGGAACCAGGGTTTACTATGGCTACACCTTC. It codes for CASSGTRVYYGYTF.

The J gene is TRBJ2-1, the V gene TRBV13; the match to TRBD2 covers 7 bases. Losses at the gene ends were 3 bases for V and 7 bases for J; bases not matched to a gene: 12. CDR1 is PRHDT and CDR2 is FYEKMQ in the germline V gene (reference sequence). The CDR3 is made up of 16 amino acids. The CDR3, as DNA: TGTGCCAGCAGCTTTAGGAGCGGGATGGCGTCAAATGAGCAGTTCTTC. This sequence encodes CASSFRSGMASNEQFF.

This CDR3 is CASSLGTGLANVLTF. In DNA, the CDR3 is TGTGCCAGCAGCCTGGGGACAGGGCTTGCCAACGTCCTGACTTTC. The V call is TRBV7-3, the J call TRBJ2-6, with TRBD1 identical over 9 bases. The CDR3 length is 15 residues. V shed 5 bases and J 7 bases; nucleotides not matched to a gene: 6. CDR1 and CDR2 (germline): SGHTA, FQGTGA.

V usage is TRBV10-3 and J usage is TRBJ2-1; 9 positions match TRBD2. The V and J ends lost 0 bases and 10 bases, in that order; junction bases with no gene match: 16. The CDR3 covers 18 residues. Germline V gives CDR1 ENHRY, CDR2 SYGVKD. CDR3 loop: CAISESTGTAGGPGEQFF. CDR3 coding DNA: TGTGCCATCAGTGAGTCGACTGGTACGGCGGGGGGGCCTGGGGAGCAGTTCTTC.

The CDR3 DNA follows: TGTGCCTGGAGTGCCTCGTGGGACAGCTATGGCTACACCTTC. It encodes CAWSASWDSYGYTF. The chain joins TRBV30 to TRBJ1-2; 7 nucleotides align to TRBD1. The V gene's germline CDR1 is GTSNPN and CDR2 SVGIG (reference sequence). The length of the CDR3 is 14 residues. Unmatched junction bases numbered 6, after V lost 1 base and J lost 4 bases.